One sample yielded the 8 T cell receptor beta chains listed below, sequenced in a study of immune heterogeneity within non-small cell lung tumors. Multiplex PCR employing 32 V and 13 J primers generated amplicons of the TCR beta CDR3. TCRdb called the multiplex PCR reads again in MiXCR, with one record for every CDR3 protein. In the table there are thousands of distinct CDR3 sequences, about a quarter of which are singletons. The template for each sample was roughly 600 ng of genomic DNA, which had been extracted from bulk tumor tissue. Several spatially distant biopsies were obtained per primary tumor intraoperatively. Enrolled patients presented with newly diagnosed, previously untreated non-small cell lung cancer and underwent curative surgery. The material sequenced was lung tumor tissue. These receptors were collected from a woman aged 55-69 years with non-small cell lung cancer.

This clonotype was counted only a few times. This chain connects TRBV28 to TRBJ1-4; D uncertain. The CDR3 has 14 residues. Germline CDR1 is MDHEN and CDR2 is SYDVKM. V dropped 2 bases and J dropped 4 bases, with 8 bases sitting between them. CDR3 amino acids: CASSLSQHNEKLFF. Written as DNA, the CDR3 is TGTGCCAGCAGTTTAAGTCAGCATAATGAAAAACTGTTTTTT.

This clonotype is large by share. V usage is TRBV7-9 and J usage is TRBJ1-1, with D hard to call. Germline V lookup: CDR1 SEHNR, CDR2 FQNEAQ (reference sequence). V lost 2 bases to trimming and J lost 0 bases, with 4 bases between them. The CDR3 totals 13 residues. The CDR3 loop reads CASSLTLNTEAFF. The DNA for the CDR3 is TGTGCCAGCAGCTTAACCTTGAACACTGAAGCTTTCTTT.

This chain links TRBV10-2 with TRBJ2-1; TRBD1 agrees at 10 bases. The junction had 7 bases not matched to a gene; V was cut back by 7 bases and J by 4 bases. CDR1 and CDR2 (germline): WSHSY, SAAADI. The CDR3 loop spans 15 amino acids. The DNA of the CDR3 is TGCGCCAGCAAGTTAGGGACAGGGGTTTACAATGAGCAGTTCTTC. Translation: CASKLGTGVYNEQFF.

The chain employs TRBV28 and TRBJ2-3; D possibly matches TRBD1 or TRBD2 (5 bases each). V dropped 7 bases and J dropped 1 base, with 12 bases sitting between them. CDR3 length equals 14 residues. Per the germline V gene, CDR1 is MDHEN and CDR2 is SYDVKM. CDR3 DNA sequence: TGTGCCAGCAATCCCTGGGACGGCACAGATACGCAGTATTTT. Translated: CASNPWDGTDTQYF.

DNA for the CDR3: TGCAGTGCTAGAGATGGGACGGAGGTTGGAAACACCATATATTTT. It is translated as CSARDGTEVGNTIYF. This chain links TRBV20-1 with TRBJ1-3; perhaps TRBD1 as D (5 bases). V lost 0 bases, J lost 3 bases, and 12 bases lay in between. CDR1 is DFQATT and CDR2 is SNEGSKA in the germline V gene (reference sequence). This CDR3 contains 15 residues.

This clonotype has just one count. A much larger clone differs from this one at a single base, so this may be a read error. A read error is likely, as this CDR3 ends without the conserved phenylalanine or tryptophan. The chain carries TRBV7-2 and TRBJ1-6; possible D gene TRBD1, 6 bases. Germline V gene sequence: CDR1 SGHTA, CDR2 FQGNSA. CDR3 length equals 16 residues. Between the trimmed V and J ends, which lost 1 base and 5 bases, there was a span of 12 bases. The CDR3 region is CASSLDNRVHNSPLHS. The CDR3 region has the DNA TGTGCCAGCAGCTTAGACAACAGGGTTCATAATTCACCCCTCCACTCT.

About this clonotype: The junction differs from germline at one of its ends, possibly a read error. The rearrangement uses TRBV20-1 and TRBJ2-3, with D tentatively TRBD2 (5 bases). The V gene's germline CDR1 is DFQATT and CDR2 SNEGSKA (reference sequence). This CDR3 has 15 residues. CDR3 residues: CSASRGELSKDTQYF. In nucleotides, the CDR3 is TGCAGTGCTAGTCGGGGAGAGCTTAGCAAAGATACGCAGTATTTT.

This clonotype was detected only a few times. This chain links TRBV3-1 with TRBJ1-5, with 7 positions matching TRBD1. This CDR3 spans 15 amino acids. With 2 bases clipped from V and 2 bases from J, the junction kept 3 bases outside the gene matches. Germline V gives CDR1 LGHDT, CDR2 YNNKEL (reference sequence). The CDR3 protein is CASSQSTGGNQPQHF. CDR3 DNA sequence: TGTGCCAGCAGCCAAAGTACAGGGGGCAATCAGCCCCAGCATTTT.